The entry that follows covers one T cell receptor (beta chain) sequence. No antigen is known for it. The sample belongs to a study of T cell repertoires in cytomegalovirus infection. Study in general: CMV infection together with matching HLA type was indicated by public TCR beta signatures. Regarding the study as a whole: It was HLA-C-restricted CMV-specific TCR beta clonotypes that dominated the response ex vivo. Identification of carriers of CMV plus the relevant HLA was performed using cumulative public TCR beta family frequency.

The ends lost 5 bases at V and 5 bases at J; junction bases unmatched: 12. This CDR3 has 16 residues. Germline V gene lookup returns CDR1 SGHTA and CDR2 FQGNSA. TCRdb reprocessed the reads with MiXCR, giving one entry per CDR3 protein. The sample holds around 550,000 distinct CDR3 sequences; roughly 29% are singletons and the top ten take less than 15%. The source material was PBMCs. This receptor was obtained from a human donor in good health (CMV status not recorded). Some clones in this sample may be carry-over from other donors' samples. The V call is TRBV7-2, the J call TRBJ2-1; 7 bases agree with TRBD2. The CDR3 region has the DNA TGTGCCAGCAGCCCCGCTGGCGGGGGATATAACAATGAGCAGTTCTTC. Residues: CASSPAGGGYNNEQFF.